This entry is about one TCR beta chain. The entry originates in a study of blood T cell repertoires in COVID-19. Study-level information: Sites across the United States, Italy and Spain contributed samples from acute and convalescent COVID-19. PBMCs, B-cell-depleted T cells, or T cells provided the cDNA or gDNA that made up the material.

With 4 bases clipped from V and 8 bases from J, the junction kept 10 bases outside the gene matches. Germline loops: CDR1 MDHEN, CDR2 SYDVKM. CDR3 length equals 15 residues. In the source study's methods: Amplification of reference gene primers was used by the study to estimate nucleated cell counts. Some clones are missing from TCRdb's copy, which holds only in-frame ones; the method was immunoSEQ multiplex PCR. V and J calls and clone size are as listed in that table; D and trimming were resolved from the DNA. The sample yields roughly 250,000 clones, roughly 80% seen once. This chain joins TRBV28 and TRBJ1-2; 10 bases are shared with TRBD1. Sequencing was performed on peripheral blood. This clonotype was sampled from a woman between 35 and 50 years old with active or convalescent COVID-19. The DNA for the CDR3 is TGTGCCAGCAGTTCCCGACAGGGGGCATTGAGAGGCTACACCTTC. This sequence encodes CASSSRQGALRGYTF.